This T cell receptor (beta chain) derives from a study of shared clonotypes between healthy human individuals. The CDR3 has 17 residues. Looked up from germline, CDR1 is SGHNT and CDR2 is YYREEE (reference sequence). V lost 0 bases and J lost 3, with 17 bases in between. TCRdb's table, derived via immunoSEQ multiplex PCR, lists solely in-frame clones and lacks some. This sample yields some 470,000 clones, of which roughly four fifths are seen a single time; about an eighth belongs to the top ten. The rearrangement joins TRBV5-4 to TRBJ2-3; the D gene is possibly TRBD1 (7 bases). This TCR was sampled from a woman aged 40 to 50 in good health. Some clones in this sample may be carry-over from other donors' samples. Sequencing input: PBMCs. The CDR3 sequence: CASSLAGAGGPTDTQYF. CDR3 nucleotides: TGTGCCAGCAGCTTGGCGGGAGCAGGGGGTCCGACAGATACGCAGTATTTT.